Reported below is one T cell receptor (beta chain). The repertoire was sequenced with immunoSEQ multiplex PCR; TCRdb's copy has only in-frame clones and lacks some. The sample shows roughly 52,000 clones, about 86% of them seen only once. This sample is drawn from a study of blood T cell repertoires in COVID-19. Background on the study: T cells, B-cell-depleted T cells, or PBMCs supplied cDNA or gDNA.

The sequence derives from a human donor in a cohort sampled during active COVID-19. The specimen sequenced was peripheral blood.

CDR3 amino acids: CASSSDRLSGTDTQYF. The CDR3 DNA sequence: TGTGCCAGCAGCTCCGATCGGTTGAGTGGCACAGATACGCAGTATTTT. This rearrangement joins TRBV9 to TRBJ2-3; D is undetermined. Per the germline V gene, CDR1 is SGDLS and CDR2 is YYNGEE. There are 16 residues in the CDR3. Trimming pared 4 bases from V and 1 base from J, leaving 16 bases between.